These 2 T cell receptor beta chains share one sample of origin, sequenced in a study of OX40 agonist ivuxolimab in advanced cancers. Profiled with immunoSEQ multiplex PCR; TCRdb holds only in-frame clones, not every one. Of about 94,000 clones in the sample, around 90% were seen once. The sample here was CD4+ or CD8+ T cells sorted from blood, taken in a trial of the OX40 agonist ivuxolimab. These receptors were obtained from an adult with an advanced solid tumor such as melanoma, head and neck, liver or kidney cancer.

The genes are TRBV7-2 and TRBJ1-5; 7 positions match TRBD1. With V trimmed by 5 bases and J by 3 bases, 10 bases remained unmatched. The CDR3 sequence is 16 residues long. Germline V lookup: CDR1 SGHTA, CDR2 FQGNSA. CDR3 amino acids: CASSPSDRAINQPQHF. CDR3 nucleotide sequence: TGTGCCAGCAGCCCAAGCGACAGGGCGATCAATCAGCCCCAGCATTTT.

The V and J genes are TRBV4-3 and TRBJ2-7; 10 bases line up with TRBD1. The V gene end was trimmed by 4 bases and the J gene end by 4 bases; junction bases not matched to a gene: 7. The germline V gene encodes CDR1 LGHNA and CDR2 YSLEER. The CDR3 runs to 15 residues. The CDR3 region is CASSLERQGAYEQYF. CDR3 bases: TGCGCCAGCAGCCTCGAAAGACAGGGGGCTTACGAGCAGTACTTC.